The sequence of this TCR beta chain was determined in a study of blood T cells in healthy people across ages. V dropped 5 bases and J dropped 5; count of bases not matched to a gene: 5. The CDR3 is 13 residues long. Germline-derived CDR1 and CDR2 are MNHEY and SVGEGT. The second PCR ran roughly 7 to 12 cycles with a sample-barcoded 5' primer and J-beta primers. TCRdb passed the 5' RACE reads through MiXCR, listing each CDR3 protein once. The table includes 1 million or so distinct CDR3 sequences, 45% detected once. This chain links TRBV6-2 or TRBV6-3 with TRBJ1-1, with TRBD1 matching 7 bases. This receptor was obtained from a woman aged 60-75 years in good health. The sample was blood. As DNA, the CDR3 is TGTGCCAGCAGTCAGGGGGATTGGACTGAAGCTTTCTTT. It yields the protein CASSQGDWTEAFF.